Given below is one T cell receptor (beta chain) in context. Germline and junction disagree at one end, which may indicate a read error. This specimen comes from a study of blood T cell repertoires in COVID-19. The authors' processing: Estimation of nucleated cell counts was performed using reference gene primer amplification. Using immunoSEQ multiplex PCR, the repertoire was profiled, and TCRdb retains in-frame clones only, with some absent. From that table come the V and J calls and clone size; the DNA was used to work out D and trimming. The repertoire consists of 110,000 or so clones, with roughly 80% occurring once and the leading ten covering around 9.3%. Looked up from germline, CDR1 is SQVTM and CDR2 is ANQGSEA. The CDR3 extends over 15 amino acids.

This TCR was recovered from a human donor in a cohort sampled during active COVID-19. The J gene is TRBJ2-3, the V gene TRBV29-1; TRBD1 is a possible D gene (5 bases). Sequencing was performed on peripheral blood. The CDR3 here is CSGEFRAHMADTQYF. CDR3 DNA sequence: TGCAGCGGTGAATTCAGGGCGCACATGGCGGATACGCAGTATTTT.